Each of the 28 T cell receptor beta chains below was sequenced from the same sample in a study of cytomegalovirus exposure and HLA in healthy donors. PCR involved 60 Vbeta and 13 Jbeta primers. Clones were read by immunoSEQ multiplex PCR, and TCRdb kept only the in-frame ones, dropping some. This sample has 100,000 to 150,000 clones; about 78% occur once, and the top ten carry around 2.6%. The material sequenced was PBMCs. The receptors stem from a human donor in good health.

This chain links TRBV7-2 with TRBJ2-1, with TRBD1 matching over 7 bases. Looked up from germline, CDR1 is SGHTA and CDR2 is FQGNSA. The CDR3 is 12 residues long. V shed 5 bases, J shed 7 bases, and the junction held 2 bases outside the gene matches. The CDR3 is CASSQQGNEQFF. In DNA, the CDR3 is TGTGCCAGCAGCCAACAGGGGAATGAGCAGTTCTTC.

This chain connects TRBV5-4 to TRBJ2-1; TRBD1 matches at 8 bases. Germline loops: CDR1 SGHNT, CDR2 YYREEE (reference sequence). CDR3 length equals 15 residues. Unmatched junction bases numbered 6, after V lost 3 bases and J lost 4 bases. In DNA form, the CDR3 reads TGTGCCAGCAGCTCCGTCAGGGGGCTATACAATGAGCAGTTCTTC. It is translated as CASSSVRGLYNEQFF.

The chain has TRBV7-3 and TRBJ2-5; maybe TRBD1 (6 bases). CDR1 is SGHTA and CDR2 is FQGTGA in the germline V gene. The CDR3 is made up of 13 amino acids. V was shortened by 2 bases and J by 4 bases, with 8 bases between the two germline ends. CDR3 residues: CASSLAGVETQYF. In DNA form, the CDR3 reads TGTGCCAGCAGCTTAGCAGGGGTAGAGACCCAGTACTTC.

J is TRBJ1-2 and V is TRBV6-1; the match to TRBD1 covers 7 bases. In germline, CDR1 is MNHNS, CDR2 SASEGT. There are 14 residues in the CDR3. Trimming took 5 bases from V and 2 from J; bases not matched to a gene: 5. The CDR3 DNA sequence: TGTGCCAGCAGTCCGGGACAGCAAAACTATGGCTACACCTTC. Its translation: CASSPGQQNYGYTF.

The chain is built from TRBV5-6 and TRBJ2-2; a possible D gene is TRBD2 (5 bases). With 1 base removed from V and 9 bases from J, the gap between germline ends came to 13 bases. CDR3 length: 14 amino acids. Germline values: CDR1 SGHDT, CDR2 YYEEEE. CDR3: CASSLWGAHRELFF. CDR3 DNA sequence: TGTGCCAGCAGCTTGTGGGGAGCCCATCGGGAGCTGTTTTTT. Full variable domain (rest looked up from reference TRBV5-6 and TRBJ2-2): DAGVTQSPTHLIKTRGQQVTLRCSPKSGHDTVSWYQQALGQGPQFIFQYYEEEERQRGNFPDRFSGHQFPNYSSELNVNALLLGDSALYLCASSLWGAHRELFFGEGSRLTVL.

The J gene is TRBJ2-7, the V gene TRBV19; 8 positions match TRBD1. From germline, CDR1 is LNHDA and CDR2 SQIVND (reference sequence). There are 14 residues in the CDR3. V lost 5 bases, J lost 3 bases, and 6 bases stayed unmatched. The CDR3 sequence: CASSRATGGYEQYF. The CDR3 coding sequence is TGTGCCAGTAGTCGAGCCACAGGGGGCTACGAGCAGTACTTC.

This chain joins TRBV5-4 and TRBJ1-2; D may be TRBD1 (6 bases). The V gene lost 4 bases and the J gene lost 3 bases, with 13 bases spanning the gap. The CDR3 runs 14 residues. CDR1 is SGHNT and CDR2 is YYREEE in the germline V gene (reference sequence). The CDR3 region is CASSTSQGDYGYTF. The CDR3 DNA sequence: TGTGCCAGCAGCACCTCACAGGGAGACTATGGCTACACCTTC.

The rearrangement links TRBV10-3 to TRBJ1-2; tentatively, D is TRBD1 (6 bases). Germline CDR1 ENHRY, CDR2 SYGVKD. The ends were cut back, 2 bases at V and 3 bases at J, with 16 bases in the middle. The length of the CDR3 is 16 residues. The chain's CDR3 is CAISETVEKGDYGYTF. The CDR3 DNA sequence: TGTGCCATCAGTGAGACTGTAGAGAAGGGGGACTATGGCTACACCTTC.

This clone came up a few times. The chain recombines TRBV6-6 with TRBJ2-2; TRBD2 might be the D (5 bases). V lost 6 bases, J lost 6 bases, and 20 bases lay in between. The CDR3 covers 16 residues. In germline, CDR1 is MNHNY, CDR2 SVGAGI (reference sequence). In DNA, the CDR3 is TGTGCCAGCAGCCCCCCTCAGATCACTAGGGCCGGGGAGCTGTTTTTT. Translated: CASSPPQITRAGELFF.

The chain couples TRBV30 to TRBJ1-5, with TRBD1 as a possible D gene (6 bases). This CDR3 is 12 amino acids long. The ends were cut back, 4 bases at V and 6 bases at J, with 10 bases in the middle. Germline CDR1 reads GTSNPN; CDR2 reads SVGIG (reference sequence). CDR3 coding DNA: TGTGCCTGGAAGATAGGGGGTCAGCCCCAGCATTTT. This encodes CAWKIGGQPQHF.

The V and J genes are TRBV5-6 and TRBJ2-7, with 12 bases aligning to TRBD2. With V trimmed by 0 bases and J by 9 bases, 10 bases remained unmatched. CDR3 size: 16 residues. Germline V gives CDR1 SGHDT, CDR2 YYEEEE. In DNA form, the CDR3 reads TGTGCCAGCAGCTTGGTCGGAGCTAGCGGGGGGGCTTGGCAGTACTTC. Protein product: CASSLVGASGGAWQYF.

The chain employs TRBV7-9 and TRBJ2-1; maybe TRBD1 (6 bases). The CDR3 extends over 14 amino acids. Per the germline V gene, CDR1 is SEHNR and CDR2 is FQNEAQ (reference sequence). Between the trimmed V and J ends, which lost 5 bases and 2 bases, there was a span of 10 bases. This CDR3 is CASSPGTPYNEQFF. CDR3 coding DNA: TGTGCCAGCAGCCCAGGGACACCCTACAATGAGCAGTTCTTC.

This chain joins TRBV19 and TRBJ2-7; the match to TRBD1 covers 9 bases. V lost 5 bases and J lost 2; bases outside the gene matches: 13. The CDR3 spans 17 residues. CDR1 is LNHDA and CDR2 is SQIVND in the germline V gene (reference sequence). CDR3 sequence: CASSRIRTGAMPYEQYF. The CDR3 DNA is TGTGCCAGTAGTCGTATCCGGACAGGGGCTATGCCCTACGAGCAGTACTTC.

This chain links TRBV5-5 with TRBJ1-4, with D perhaps matching TRBD1 (6 bases). V was pared by 0 bases and J by 7 bases, with 7 bases between. Per germline, CDR1 SGHKS and CDR2 YYEKEE (reference sequence). The CDR3 has 13 amino acids. The CDR3 protein is CASSLDRVEKLFF. As DNA, the CDR3 is TGTGCCAGCAGCTTGGACAGGGTTGAAAAACTGTTTTTT.

This chain joins TRBV7-6 and TRBJ2-5; 12 bases fit TRBD2. This CDR3 region has 17 residues. V shed 2 bases and J 5 bases; nucleotides not matched to a gene: 9. Germline V lookup: CDR1 SGHVS, CDR2 FNYEAQ. CDR3 region: CASSLMASGGAGETQYF. The CDR3 bases are TGTGCCAGCAGCTTAATGGCTAGCGGGGGGGCGGGTGAGACCCAGTACTTC.

CDR3: CASSGPREGHGIQYF. The CDR3 DNA reads as TGTGCCAGCAGCGGACCTCGGGAGGGCCACGGCATTCAGTACTTC. The chain carries TRBV9 and TRBJ2-4, with 8 bases that match TRBD2. The CDR3 has 15 residues. Germline loops: CDR1 SGDLS, CDR2 YYNGEE. V dropped 3 bases and J dropped 9; count of bases not matched to a gene: 11.

The chain couples TRBV4-3 to TRBJ1-1, with TRBD1 matching over 7 bases. The CDR3 runs to 16 residues. V lost 1 base, J lost 0 bases, and 5 bases stayed unmatched. CDR1 and CDR2 (germline): LGHNA, YSLEER. CDR3 in amino acids: CASSQGGGSLNTEAFF. The CDR3, as DNA: TGCGCCAGCAGCCAAGGAGGGGGCAGCTTGAACACTGAAGCTTTCTTT.

This clone came up once. The CDR3 spells CAWSTDRNTEAFF. The DNA for the CDR3 is TGTGCCTGGAGTACTGACAGGAACACTGAAGCTTTCTTT. This chain joins TRBV30 and TRBJ1-1; possibly TRBD1 for D (5 bases). Trimming pared 2 bases from V and 1 base from J, leaving 8 bases between. Germline lookup yields CDR1 GTSNPN and CDR2 SVGIG (reference sequence). CDR3 size: 13 residues.

V gene TRBV5-4 combines with J gene TRBJ1-2; 7 bases map to TRBD1. Germline V gene lookup returns CDR1 SGHNT and CDR2 YYREEE (reference sequence). The CDR3 extends over 16 amino acids. The J segment lost 2 bases and the V segment lost 0 bases, leaving 7 bases of the junction unmatched. DNA for the CDR3: TGTGCCAGCAGCTTGGCCGGATTAGGGGGCAACTATGGCTACACCTTC. It specifies CASSLAGLGGNYGYTF.

The chain combines TRBV28 with TRBJ2-1; 8 bases are shared with TRBD2. CDR1 is MDHEN, CDR2 SYDVKM, per germline. The ends lost 7 bases at V and 2 bases at J; junction bases unmatched: 4. The CDR3 consists of 14 residues. CDR3 DNA sequence: TGTGCCAGCATCCCGGGGGGGACCTACAATGAGCAGTTCTTC. Protein sequence: CASIPGGTYNEQFF. The complete variable domain, with remaining parts taken from reference TRBV28 and TRBJ2-1, reads DVKVTQSSRYLVKRTGEKVFLECVQDMDHENMFWYRQDPGLGLRLIYFSYDVKMKEKGDIPEGYSVSREKKERFSLILESASTNQTSMYLCASIPGGTYNEQFFGPGTRLTVL.

This clone has a single count. This chain connects TRBV27 to TRBJ2-7, with TRBD1 matching 7 bases. V lost 5 bases to trimming and J lost 2 bases; unmatched junction nucleotides: 9. The CDR3 has 15 amino acids. Per the germline V gene, CDR1 is MNHEY and CDR2 is SMNVEV (reference sequence). In DNA, the CDR3 is TGTGCCAGCAGTCCCCTGGACAGGCCCACCTACGAGCAGTACTTC. It specifies CASSPLDRPTYEQYF.

The chain employs TRBV28 and TRBJ1-1; no firm D call. The germline V gene has CDR1 MDHEN and CDR2 SYDVKM. Trimming removed 7 bases from V and 0 bases from J, with 12 bases in between. This CDR3 spans 14 amino acids. The CDR3 nucleotides are TGTGCCAGCACTCTTCTTCCCGTGAACACTGAAGCTTTCTTT. Protein sequence: CASTLLPVNTEAFF. The full variable domain, in which reference TRBV28 and TRBJ1-1 provide the parts outside the CDR3, is DVKVTQSSRYLVKRTGEKVFLECVQDMDHENMFWYRQDPGLGLRLIYFSYDVKMKEKGDIPEGYSVSREKKERFSLILESASTNQTSMYLCASTLLPVNTEAFFGQGTRLTVV.

The rearrangement joins TRBV5-8 to TRBJ1-3; 8 bases fit TRBD1. Trimming took 5 bases from V and 4 from J; bases not matched to a gene: 5. Germline CDR1 reads SGHTS; CDR2 reads YDEGEE. The CDR3 totals 14 residues. Written as DNA, the CDR3 is TGTGCCAGCAGACAGACAGGGGAAGGAAACACCATATATTTT. Amino acids: CASRQTGEGNTIYF.

The chain combines TRBV5-1 with TRBJ1-1; unclear D gene. This CDR3 comprises 14 residues. Germline CDR1 SGHRS, CDR2 YFSETQ. The V end lost 4 bases, the J end lost 0 bases, and 10 bases lay between the germline ends. The CDR3 is CASSLPGLNTEAFF. In nucleotides, the CDR3 is TGCGCCAGCAGCCTCCCAGGCCTGAACACTGAAGCTTTCTTT.

The genes are TRBV6-5 and TRBJ2-7; possible D gene TRBD1, 6 bases. CDR3 length: 13 amino acids. V lost 4 bases and J lost 5, with 12 bases in between. CDR1 MNHEY and CDR2 SVGAGI come from the germline V gene. The CDR3 coding sequence is TGTGCCAGCAGTTTCGACAGGTGGAACGAGCAGTACTTC. Protein: CASSFDRWNEQYF.

This chain joins TRBV7-6 and TRBJ1-1, with TRBD1 as a possible D gene (5 bases). Trimming stripped 2 bases from V and 4 bases from J, with 11 bases between. This CDR3 spans 14 amino acids. Germline-derived CDR1 and CDR2 are SGHVS and FNYEAQ. The CDR3 reads CASSLKTATTEAFF. The CDR3 DNA sequence: TGTGCCAGCAGCTTAAAGACAGCGACCACTGAAGCTTTCTTT.

This clone came up once. The rearrangement joins TRBV7-9 to TRBJ1-2; possibly TRBD1 for D (6 bases). Trimming removed 5 bases at V and 8 bases at J, with 18 bases between. CDR3 length: 14 residues. Germline lookup yields CDR1 SEHNR and CDR2 FQNEAQ (reference sequence). The CDR3 reads CASSQTGQFWGYTF. CDR3 in DNA: TGTGCCAGCAGCCAAACGGGACAATTCTGGGGCTACACCTTC. The entire variable domain, with the rest obtained from reference TRBV7-9 and TRBJ1-2, is as follows: DTGVSQNPRHKITKRGQNVTFRCDPISEHNRLYWYRQTLGQGPEFLTYFQNEAQLEKSRLLSDRFSAERPKGSFSTLEIQRTEQGDSAMYLCASSQTGQFWGYTFGSGTRLTVV.

The chain has TRBV21-1 and TRBJ2-7; TRBD1, as called in the table, went unchecked against the DNA. TRBV21-1 is described as a pseudogene. CDR3 length: 15 amino acids. The CDR3 loop reads CASSKAPGISYEQYF. In nucleotides, the CDR3 is TGTGCCAGCAGCAAAGCCCCAGGGATCTCCTACGAGCAGTACTTC.